The 28 T cell receptor beta chains below were found in one sample sequenced in a study of control samples from healthy donors and cancer patients. The assay was immunoSEQ multiplex PCR, and TCRdb's table has in-frame clones only and misses some. The sample totals roughly 200,000 clones; its top ten clones hold roughly 2.2%. The specimen sequenced was blood. The source is a woman in her twenties or thirties in good health.

This sequence joins TRBV6-5 and TRBJ2-5, with TRBD2 as a possible D gene (6 bases). Trimming shortened V by 6 bases and J by 3 bases, and 11 bases separated the two germline ends. The CDR3 has 13 amino acids. From germline, CDR1 is MNHEY and CDR2 SVGAGI. The CDR3 loop is CASRRRGKETQYF. As DNA, the CDR3 is TGTGCCAGCAGACGCCGGGGGAAAGAGACCCAGTACTTC.

The V call is TRBV28, the J call TRBJ2-7; no clear D gene. The V gene's germline CDR1 is MDHEN and CDR2 SYDVKM. The CDR3 is 12 residues long. The V end lost 5 bases, the J end lost 6 bases, and 11 bases lay between the germline ends. The CDR3 bases are TGTGCCAGCAGTGGAAGAAACTTCGAGCAGTACTTC. The encoded protein is CASSGRNFEQYF.

J is TRBJ2-1 and V is TRBV6-5; 8 bases agree with TRBD1. V shed 7 bases and J 4 bases; nucleotides not matched to a gene: 6. Germline-derived CDR1 and CDR2 are MNHEY and SVGAGI. The CDR3 sequence is 14 residues long. CDR3 region: CASMGTGGYNEQFF. As DNA, the CDR3 is TGTGCCAGCATGGGGACAGGAGGATACAATGAGCAGTTCTTC.

The CDR3, as DNA: TGTGCCAGCATGTCCAGATTGAAAGCTTTCTTT. As protein: CASMSRLKAFF. The chain employs TRBV12-3 or TRBV12-4 and TRBJ1-1; D ambiguous. Between the trimmed V and J ends, which lost 7 bases and 9 bases, there was a span of 12 bases. The CDR3 totals 11 residues.

CDR3 DNA sequence: TGTGCCAGCAGCCAAGAAAGGGACAGAAACTATGGCTACACCTTC. It translates to CASSQERDRNYGYTF. This chain joins TRBV3-1 (or the pseudogene TRBV3-2) and TRBJ1-2; TRBD1 aligns across 7 bases. The CDR3 is made up of 15 amino acids. The junction had 3 bases not matched to a gene; V was cut back by 0 bases and J by 2 bases. Germline V gene data show CDR1 as LGHDT and CDR2 as YNNKEL (reference sequence).

The rearrangement joins TRBV24-1 to TRBJ1-2; D might be TRBD1 (5 bases). Germline V gene data show CDR1 as KGHDR and CDR2 as SFDVKD. There are 16 residues in the CDR3. V was clipped by 1 base and J by 2 bases, with 13 bases between them. The chain's CDR3 is CATSDFWQKGNYGYTF. CDR3 coding DNA: TGTGCCACCAGTGATTTCTGGCAAAAGGGGAACTATGGCTACACCTTC.

The chain uses TRBV20-1 and TRBJ2-5; no reliable D call. Germline values: CDR1 DFQATT, CDR2 SNEGSKA (reference sequence). V lost 3 bases, J lost 5 bases, and 7 bases lay in between. The CDR3 contains 11 residues. In DNA, the CDR3 is TGCAGTGCTAGGACACGGGAGACCCAGTACTTC. Its protein product is CSARTRETQYF.

The chain joins TRBV24-1 to TRBJ2-1; D is ambiguous. V was cut by 4 bases and J by 7 bases, with 4 bases left in between. The CDR3 runs to 11 residues. Per the germline V gene, CDR1 is KGHDR and CDR2 is SFDVKD. The DNA of the CDR3 is TGTGCCACCAGTGAAATGAATGAGCAGTTCTTC. Translated: CATSEMNEQFF.

This rearrangement joins TRBV30 to TRBJ1-6; no firm D call. V lost 4 bases, J lost 1 base, and 8 bases lay in between. Germline lookup yields CDR1 GTSNPN and CDR2 SVGIG (reference sequence). CDR3 length: 14 residues. The CDR3 sequence is CAWMVGSYNSPLHF. In nucleotides, the CDR3 is TGTGCCTGGATGGTGGGGTCCTATAATTCACCCCTCCACTTT. The full variable domain, completed using reference TRBV30 and TRBJ1-6, is SQTIHQWPATLVQPVGSPLSLECTVEGTSNPNLYWYRQAAGRGLQLLFYSVGIGQISSEVPQNLSASRPQDRQFILSSKKLLLSDSGFYLCAWMVGSYNSPLHFGNGTRLTVT.

The rearrangement joins TRBV11-2 to TRBJ1-1, with 7 nucleotides matching TRBD1. This CDR3 comprises 15 residues. Germline CDR1 is SGHAT and CDR2 is FQNNGV. V shed 1 base and J 4 bases; nucleotides not matched to a gene: 6. CDR3: CASSLGRGLVTEAFF. The CDR3 DNA reads TGTGCCAGCAGCTTAGGAAGGGGGCTGGTCACTGAAGCTTTCTTT.

The DNA for the CDR3 is TGTGCCAGCAGCTTGGGATACAGGGTCGGGAATCAGCCCCAGCATTTT. It is translated as CASSLGYRVGNQPQHF. This sequence joins TRBV7-2 and TRBJ1-5, with a possible D match to TRBD1 (6 bases). Per germline, CDR1 SGHTA and CDR2 FQGNSA. The ends were cut back, 3 bases at V and 4 bases at J, with 16 bases in the middle. This CDR3 has 16 residues.

The CDR3 region is CASSLQGQVYYGYTF. CDR3 nucleotides: TGTGCCAGCAGCTTGCAGGGACAGGTGTACTATGGCTACACCTTC. The chain couples TRBV5-4 to TRBJ1-2; 8 bases are a match to TRBD1. J gave up 3 bases and V 1 base, and 5 bases lay outside the gene matches. The CDR3 is made up of 15 amino acids. Germline CDR1 reads SGHNT; CDR2 reads YYREEE (reference sequence).

The rearrangement joins TRBV4-3 to TRBJ1-1; 9 positions match TRBD1. This CDR3 region has 16 residues. Trimming at V came to 0 bases and at J to 3 bases, leaving 5 bases not matched to a gene. Germline V CDR1 and CDR2: LGHNA, YSLEER. The CDR3 DNA sequence: TGCGCCAGCAGCCAAGAGTGGGGGACAGGGTACACTGAAGCTTTCTTT. This encodes CASSQEWGTGYTEAFF.

The chain uses TRBV3-1 (or the pseudogene TRBV3-2) and TRBJ2-3, with 9 positions matching TRBD2. The CDR3 consists of 14 residues. With 6 bases clipped from V and 5 bases from J, the junction kept 6 bases outside the gene matches. The germline V gene has CDR1 LGHDT and CDR2 YNNKEL (reference sequence). Here the CDR3 reads CASRGRGGIDTQYF. The CDR3 nucleotides read TGTGCCAGCAGGGGGCGGGGGGGAATAGATACGCAGTATTTT.

The chain links TRBV24-1 to TRBJ2-5; TRBD2 matches 8 bases. The CDR3 extends over 15 amino acids. J lost 5 bases, V lost 5 bases, and 9 bases had no gene match. Germline V gene lookup returns CDR1 KGHDR and CDR2 SFDVKD. The CDR3 here is CATSGGGGLLETQYF. The CDR3 DNA reads TGTGCCACCAGTGGTGGCGGGGGGCTTTTGGAGACCCAGTACTTC.

The CDR3 DNA follows: TGCGCCAGCAGTTCGGACAGGGGTGGCACCGGGGAGCTGTTTTTT. Translation: CASSSDRGGTGELFF. The chain recombines TRBV5-1 with TRBJ2-2, with TRBD1 identical over 9 bases. The CDR3 loop spans 15 amino acids. Germline CDR1 reads SGHRS; CDR2 reads YFSETQ. With 5 bases clipped from V and 4 bases from J, the junction kept 6 bases outside the gene matches.

The rearrangement links TRBV4-3 to TRBJ2-6; no firm D call. The CDR3 is 16 residues long. From germline, CDR1 is LGHNA and CDR2 YSLEER. Trimming removed 4 bases at V and 0 bases at J, with 10 bases between. This CDR3 is CASSLTANSGANVLTF. DNA of the CDR3: TGCGCCAGCAGCCTTACAGCAAACTCTGGGGCCAACGTCCTGACTTTC.

In DNA, the CDR3 is TGTGCCAGCAGCTTGGACGGGTTCTCTGGAAACACCATATATTTT. This codes for CASSLDGFSGNTIYF. The gene calls are TRBV5-6 and TRBJ1-3; D is undetermined. The germline V and J ends were trimmed by 0 bases and 0 bases, with 7 bases remaining between them. This CDR3 is built from 15 residues. Per germline, CDR1 SGHDT and CDR2 YYEEEE.

The rearrangement uses TRBV12-3 or TRBV12-4 and TRBJ1-1; D is ambiguous. Trimming took off 6 bases at V and 2 bases at J, with 10 bases between the two ends. This CDR3 is built from 13 residues. CDR3 DNA sequence: TGTGCCAGCAGCTTGACGGGTAACACTGAAGCTTTCTTT. This sequence encodes CASSLTGNTEAFF.

V usage is TRBV23-1 and J usage is TRBJ1-5; 7 bases are a match to TRBD1. TRBV23-1 is labeled an ORF, and its function is uncertain. V was pared by 10 bases and J by 7 bases, with 10 bases of the junction left unmatched. The CDR3 is made up of 13 amino acids. As DNA, the CDR3 is TGCGCCAACCAGGGGGGGGAAGGACAGCCCCAGCATTTT. Encoded protein: CANQGGEGQPQHF.

The CDR3 DNA follows: TGTGCCACCAGACAACCAGCTGGAGCGCGGAACACTGAAGCTTTCTTT. This translates into CATRQPAGARNTEAFF. The rearrangement links TRBV15 to TRBJ1-1; D ambiguous. Germline V gene sequence: CDR1 LNHNV, CDR2 YYDKDF (reference sequence). V gave up 6 bases and J gave up 1 base, with 18 bases separating them. There are 16 residues in the CDR3.

This chain joins TRBV28 and TRBJ1-1; the match to TRBD1 covers 8 bases. The CDR3 consists of 14 residues. V lost 6 bases, J lost 5 bases, and 8 bases stayed unmatched. Germline lookup yields CDR1 MDHEN and CDR2 SYDVKM. The CDR3 here is CASRTGGRGTEAFF. The CDR3 DNA is TGTGCCAGCAGAACAGGGGGTAGAGGTACTGAAGCTTTCTTT.

The chain recombines TRBV24-1 with TRBJ2-3; the match to TRBD2 covers 11 bases. The J segment lost 1 base and the V segment lost 4 bases, leaving 0 bases of the junction unmatched. Germline CDR1 and CDR2: KGHDR and SFDVKD. The CDR3 is 15 amino acids. CDR3 sequence: CATSELAGGTDTQYF. The CDR3 DNA reads as TGTGCCACCAGTGAACTAGCGGGGGGCACAGATACGCAGTATTTT.

This sequence joins TRBV28 and TRBJ1-2; tentatively, D is TRBD1 (5 bases). Germline CDR1 reads MDHEN; CDR2 reads SYDVKM. This CDR3 spans 14 amino acids. V gave up 2 bases and J gave up 4 bases, with 11 bases separating them. Here the CDR3 reads CASSLAGSGYGYTF. In nucleotides, the CDR3 is TGTGCCAGCAGTTTAGCAGGGTCTGGCTATGGCTACACCTTC.

The chain joins TRBV6-6 to TRBJ2-3; TRBD2 matches 13 bases. The germline V gene has CDR1 MNHNY and CDR2 SVGAGI (reference sequence). The ends lost 5 bases at V and 3 bases at J; junction bases unmatched: 2. The CDR3 totals 15 residues. The CDR3 protein is CASSLLAGGTDTQYF. The CDR3 DNA sequence: TGTGCCAGCAGTCTACTAGCGGGGGGGACAGATACGCAGTATTTT.

CDR3: CASSSTSQPQHF. The DNA for the CDR3 is TGTGCCAGCAGTTCAACGTCACAGCCCCAGCATTTT. This rearrangement joins TRBV12-3 or TRBV12-4 to TRBJ1-5; D call uncertain. The V end lost 4 bases, the J end lost 7 bases, and 8 bases lay between the germline ends. The CDR3 loop spans 12 amino acids.

V and J are TRBV7-9 and TRBJ2-3, with a weak D call TRBD2 (6 bases). The CDR3 is 17 residues long. Trimming took off 5 bases at V and 2 bases at J, with 20 bases between the two ends. Germline V lookup: CDR1 SEHNR, CDR2 FQNEAQ (reference sequence). The CDR3 nucleotides read TGTGCCAGCAGCCTTGTCCCCTCGGCGGGGAACACAGATACGCAGTATTTT. It specifies CASSLVPSAGNTDTQYF.

V is TRBV28 and J is TRBJ1-2; 9 bases fit TRBD1. Looked up from germline, CDR1 is MDHEN and CDR2 is SYDVKM. CDR3 length: 14 amino acids. V lost 5 bases to trimming and J lost 4 bases; unmatched junction nucleotides: 5. CDR3 residues: CASSNKQGAYGYTF. CDR3 bases: TGTGCCAGCAGTAACAAACAGGGGGCCTATGGCTACACCTTC.